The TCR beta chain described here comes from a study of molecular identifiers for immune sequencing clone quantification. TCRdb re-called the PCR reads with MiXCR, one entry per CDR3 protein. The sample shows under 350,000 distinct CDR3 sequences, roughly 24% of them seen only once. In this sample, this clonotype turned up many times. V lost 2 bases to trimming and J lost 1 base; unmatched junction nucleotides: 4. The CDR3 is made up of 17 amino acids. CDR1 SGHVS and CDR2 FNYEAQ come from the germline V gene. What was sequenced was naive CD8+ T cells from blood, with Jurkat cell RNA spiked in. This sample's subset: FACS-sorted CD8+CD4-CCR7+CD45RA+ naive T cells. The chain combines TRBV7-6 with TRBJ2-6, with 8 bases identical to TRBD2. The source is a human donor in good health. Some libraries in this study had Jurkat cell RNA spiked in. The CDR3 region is CASSLISGGSGANVLTF. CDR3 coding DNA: TGTGCCAGCAGCTTAATTTCGGGAGGGTCTGGGGCCAACGTCCTGACTTTC.